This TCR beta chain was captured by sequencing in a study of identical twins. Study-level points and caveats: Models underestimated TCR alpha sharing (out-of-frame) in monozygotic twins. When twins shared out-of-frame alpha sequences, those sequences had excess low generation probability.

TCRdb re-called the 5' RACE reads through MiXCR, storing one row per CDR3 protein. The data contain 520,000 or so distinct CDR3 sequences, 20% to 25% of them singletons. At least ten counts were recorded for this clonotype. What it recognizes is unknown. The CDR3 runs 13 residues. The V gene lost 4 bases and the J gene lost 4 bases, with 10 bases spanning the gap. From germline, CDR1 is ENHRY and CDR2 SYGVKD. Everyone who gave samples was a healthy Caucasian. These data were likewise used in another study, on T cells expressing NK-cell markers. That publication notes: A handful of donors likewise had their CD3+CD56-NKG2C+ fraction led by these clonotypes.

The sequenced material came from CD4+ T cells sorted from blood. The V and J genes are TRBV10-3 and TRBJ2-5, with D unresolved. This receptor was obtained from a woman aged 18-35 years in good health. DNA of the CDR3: TGTGCCATCAGTGCCCCAGGCCCAGAGACCCAGTACTTC. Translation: CAISAPGPETQYF.